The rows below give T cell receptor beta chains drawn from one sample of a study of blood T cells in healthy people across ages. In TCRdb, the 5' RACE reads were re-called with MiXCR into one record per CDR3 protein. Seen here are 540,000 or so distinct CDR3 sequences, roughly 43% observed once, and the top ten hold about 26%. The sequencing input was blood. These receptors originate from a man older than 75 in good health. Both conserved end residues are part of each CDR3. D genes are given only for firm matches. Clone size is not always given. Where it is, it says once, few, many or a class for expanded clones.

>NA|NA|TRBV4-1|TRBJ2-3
TGCGCCAGCAGCCAAGGCGGGTACAGAGATACGCAGTATTTT
CASSQGGYRDTQYF
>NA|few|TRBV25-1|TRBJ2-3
TGTGCCAGCAGTGAATTTATGGGGGGAGATACGCAGTATTTT
CASSEFMGGDTQYF
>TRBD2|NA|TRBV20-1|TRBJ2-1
TGCAGTGCCCCACGGGGGGGGCGGACTGAGCAGTTCTTC
CSAPRGGRTEQFF
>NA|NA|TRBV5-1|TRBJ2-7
TGCGCCAGCAGCCCCCCGGGGTCCTGGGGGGAGCAGTACTTC
CASSPPGSWGEQYF
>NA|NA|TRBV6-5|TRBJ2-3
TGTACCGCCGCCCCGGGGACGCCTTCAACAGATACGCAGTATTTT
CTAAPGTPSTDTQYF
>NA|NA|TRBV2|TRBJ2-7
TGTGCCAGCAGAGAGACCGGTTACGAGCAGTACTTC
CASRETGYEQYF
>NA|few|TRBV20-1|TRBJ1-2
TGCAGTGCTCCGGGGACGGGGGTCAGGGGCTATGGCTACACCTTC
CSAPGTGVRGYGYTF
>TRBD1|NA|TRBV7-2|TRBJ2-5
TGTGCCAGCAGCGTAACAGGGGGCTTGGAGACCCAGTACTTC
CASSVTGGLETQYF
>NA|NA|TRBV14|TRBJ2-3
TGTGCCAGCAGCCCCGGACCGCGGAGGGCGCAGTATTTT
CASSPGPRRAQYF
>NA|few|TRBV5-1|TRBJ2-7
TGCGCCAGCAGTACTGGCATAACTCTCGGGGAGCAGTACTTC
CASSTGITLGEQYF
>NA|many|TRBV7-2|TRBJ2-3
TGTGCCAGCAGCTTAGGGGGACAACTCACAGATACGCAGTATTTT
CASSLGGQLTDTQYF
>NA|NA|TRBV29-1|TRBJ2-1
TGCAGCGTTGTCGGTGGGACGGGGGCCAATGAGCAGTTCTTC
CSVVGGTGANEQFF
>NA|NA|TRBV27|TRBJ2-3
TGTGCCAGCAGTTACTCCCTTCGAATTTCTAGCACAGATACGCAGTATTTT
CASSYSLRISSTDTQYF
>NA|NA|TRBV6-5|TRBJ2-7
TGTGCCAGCAGCGATCGGGGGCACCTACACGGGCAGTACTTC
CASSDRGHLHGQYF
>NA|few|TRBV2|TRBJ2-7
TGTGCCACCAACATTGGTGGTCTCTCCTACGAGCAGTACTTC
CATNIGGLSYEQYF
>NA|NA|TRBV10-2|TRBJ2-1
TGCGTCAGCAGTTGGCGGCAGGGGAATGAGCAGTTCTTC
CVSSWRQGNEQFF
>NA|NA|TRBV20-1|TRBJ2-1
TGCAGTGCTGAGAGTGGGAGTAGCGGCGATGAGCAGTTCTTC
CSAESGSSGDEQFF
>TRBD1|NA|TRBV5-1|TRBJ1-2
TGCGCCAGCGCGGGGGCGACAGGGGACTATGGCTACACCTTC
CASAGATGDYGYTF
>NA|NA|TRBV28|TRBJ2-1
TGTGCCAGCAGTTTATCGCCTAGCTTTGAGCAGTTCTTC
CASSLSPSFEQFF
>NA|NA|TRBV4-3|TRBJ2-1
TGCGCCAGCAGCCAAGTATTTCCCGGGAGCTATGAGCAGTTCTTC
CASSQVFPGSYEQFF
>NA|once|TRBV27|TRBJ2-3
TGTGCCAGCAGACCTATCCAGAATCGGGATACGCAGTATTTT
CASRPIQNRDTQYF
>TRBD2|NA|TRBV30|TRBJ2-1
TGTGCCTGGAGTGTATCCGGGACTAAAAATAGTGAGCAGTTCTTC
CAWSVSGTKNSEQFF
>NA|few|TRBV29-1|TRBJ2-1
TGCAGCGTTGTATCAGGGGTCGGCGAGCAGTTCTTC
CSVVSGVGEQFF
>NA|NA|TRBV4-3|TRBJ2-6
TGCGCCAGCAGCCAAGAGGCAACTTACTCTGGGGCCAACGTCCTGACTTTC
CASSQEATYSGANVLTF
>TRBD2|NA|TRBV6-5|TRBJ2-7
TGTGCCAGCAGCAGAACTAGCGTCTCCTACGAGCAGTACTTC
CASSRTSVSYEQYF
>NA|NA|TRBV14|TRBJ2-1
TGTGCCAGCAGCCAAGTAAAGGCGGCTGGGGATGAGCAGTTCTTC
CASSQVKAAGDEQFF
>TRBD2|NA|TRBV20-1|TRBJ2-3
TGCAGTGCTAGACTAGCGGGCCTTCGGGTGGTAGATACGCAGTATTTT
CSARLAGLRVVDTQYF
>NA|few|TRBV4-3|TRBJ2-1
TGCGCCAGCAGCCAAGAGCCCGGACAGACCTACAATGAGCAGTTCTTC
CASSQEPGQTYNEQFF